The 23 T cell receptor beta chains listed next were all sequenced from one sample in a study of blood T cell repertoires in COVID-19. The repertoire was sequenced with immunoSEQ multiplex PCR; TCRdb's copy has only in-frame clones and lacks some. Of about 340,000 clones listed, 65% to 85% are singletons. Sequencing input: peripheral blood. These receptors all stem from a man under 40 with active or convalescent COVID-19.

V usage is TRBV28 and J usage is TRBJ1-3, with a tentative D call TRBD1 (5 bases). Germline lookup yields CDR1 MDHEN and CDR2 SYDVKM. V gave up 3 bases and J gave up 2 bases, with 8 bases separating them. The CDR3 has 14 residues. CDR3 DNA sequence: TGTGCCAGCAGTTTGGGGGAGGCTGGAAACACCATATATTTT. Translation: CASSLGEAGNTIYF.

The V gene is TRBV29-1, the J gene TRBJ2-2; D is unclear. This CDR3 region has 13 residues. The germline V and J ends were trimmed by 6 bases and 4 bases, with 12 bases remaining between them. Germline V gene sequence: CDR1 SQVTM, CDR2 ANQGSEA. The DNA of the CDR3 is TGCAGCGTCCCGTCGAGGAGCACCGGGGAGCTGTTTTTT. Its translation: CSVPSRSTGELFF.

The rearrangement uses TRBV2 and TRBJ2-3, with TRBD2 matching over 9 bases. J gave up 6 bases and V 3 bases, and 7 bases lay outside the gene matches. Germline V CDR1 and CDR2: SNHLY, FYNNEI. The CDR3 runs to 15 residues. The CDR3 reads CASSESSGIHDTQYF. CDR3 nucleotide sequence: TGTGCCAGCAGTGAGTCTAGCGGGATTCACGATACGCAGTATTTT.

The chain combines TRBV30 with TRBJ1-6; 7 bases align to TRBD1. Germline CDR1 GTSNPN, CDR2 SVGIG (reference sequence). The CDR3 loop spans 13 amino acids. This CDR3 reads CAQGGDGNSPLHF. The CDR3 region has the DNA TGTGCTCAGGGGGGAGACGGGAATTCACCCCTCCACTTT.

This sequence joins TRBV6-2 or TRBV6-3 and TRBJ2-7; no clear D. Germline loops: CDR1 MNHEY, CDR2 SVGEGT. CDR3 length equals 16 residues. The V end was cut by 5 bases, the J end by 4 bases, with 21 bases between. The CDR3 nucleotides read TGTGCCAGCAGTACCCCCGACTTCATCGATAGTTACGAGCAGTACTTC. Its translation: CASSTPDFIDSYEQYF.

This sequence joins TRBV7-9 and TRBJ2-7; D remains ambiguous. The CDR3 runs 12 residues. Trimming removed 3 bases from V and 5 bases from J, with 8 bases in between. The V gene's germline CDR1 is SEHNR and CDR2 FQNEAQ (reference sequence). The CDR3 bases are TGTGCCAGCAGCTTGGGCCTAAACGAGCAGTACTTC. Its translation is CASSLGLNEQYF.

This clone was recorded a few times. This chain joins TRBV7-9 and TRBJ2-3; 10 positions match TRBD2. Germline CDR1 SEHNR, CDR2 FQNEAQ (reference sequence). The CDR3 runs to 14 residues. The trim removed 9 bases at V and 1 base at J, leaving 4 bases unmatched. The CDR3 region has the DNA TGTGCCAGTTTCCTAGCGGGGGGCACAGATACGCAGTATTTT. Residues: CASFLAGGTDTQYF.

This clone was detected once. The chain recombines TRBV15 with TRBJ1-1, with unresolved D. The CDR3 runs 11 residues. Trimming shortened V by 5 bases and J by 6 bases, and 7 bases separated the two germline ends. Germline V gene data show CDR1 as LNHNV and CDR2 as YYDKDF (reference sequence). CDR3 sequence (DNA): TGTGCCACCAGCGGCCATGCTGAAGCTTTCTTT. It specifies CATSGHAEAFF.

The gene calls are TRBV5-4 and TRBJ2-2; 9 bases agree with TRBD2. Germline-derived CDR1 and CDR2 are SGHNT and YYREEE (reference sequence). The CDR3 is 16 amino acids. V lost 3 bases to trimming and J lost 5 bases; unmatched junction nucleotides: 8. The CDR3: CASSSGREGHTGELFF. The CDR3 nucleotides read TGTGCCAGCAGCTCTGGGCGGGAGGGCCATACCGGGGAGCTGTTTTTT.

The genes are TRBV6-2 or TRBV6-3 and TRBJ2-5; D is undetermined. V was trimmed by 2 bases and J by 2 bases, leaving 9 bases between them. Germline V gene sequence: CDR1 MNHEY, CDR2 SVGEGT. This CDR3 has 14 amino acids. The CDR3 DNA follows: TGTGCCAGCAGTTACGGGCAATGGCAAGAGACCCAGTACTTC. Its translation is CASSYGQWQETQYF.

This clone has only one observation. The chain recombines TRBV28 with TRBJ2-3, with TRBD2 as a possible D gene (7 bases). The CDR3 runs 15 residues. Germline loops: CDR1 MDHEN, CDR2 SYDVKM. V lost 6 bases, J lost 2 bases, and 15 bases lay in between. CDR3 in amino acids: CASRGGAASTDTQYF. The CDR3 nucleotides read TGTGCCAGCAGGGGGGGGGCGGCCTCCACAGATACGCAGTATTTT.

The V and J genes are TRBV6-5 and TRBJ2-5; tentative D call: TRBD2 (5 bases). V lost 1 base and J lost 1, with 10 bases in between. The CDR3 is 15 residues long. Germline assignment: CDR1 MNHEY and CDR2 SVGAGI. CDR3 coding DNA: TGTGCCAGCAGTTACTGGGGAGAATTCCAAGAGACCCAGTACTTC. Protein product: CASSYWGEFQETQYF.

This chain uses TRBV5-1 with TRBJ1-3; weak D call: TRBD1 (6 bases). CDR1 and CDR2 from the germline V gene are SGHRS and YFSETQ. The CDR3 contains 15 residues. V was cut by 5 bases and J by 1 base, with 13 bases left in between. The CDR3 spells CASSSTGTSGNTIYF. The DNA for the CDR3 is TGCGCCAGCAGTTCCACCGGGACATCTGGAAACACCATATATTTT. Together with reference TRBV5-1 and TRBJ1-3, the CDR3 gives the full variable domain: KAGVTQTPRYLIKTRGQQVTLSCSPISGHRSVSWYQQTPGQGLQFLFEYFSETQRNKGNFPGRFSGRQFSNSRSEMNVSTLELGDSALYLCASSSTGTSGNTIYFGEGSWLTVV.

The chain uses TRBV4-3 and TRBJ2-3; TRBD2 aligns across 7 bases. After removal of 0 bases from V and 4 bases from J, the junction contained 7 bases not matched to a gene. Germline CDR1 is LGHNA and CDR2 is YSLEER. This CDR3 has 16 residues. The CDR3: CASSQEPGGSPDTQYF. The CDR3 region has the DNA TGCGCCAGCAGCCAAGAACCCGGCGGGAGCCCAGATACGCAGTATTTT.

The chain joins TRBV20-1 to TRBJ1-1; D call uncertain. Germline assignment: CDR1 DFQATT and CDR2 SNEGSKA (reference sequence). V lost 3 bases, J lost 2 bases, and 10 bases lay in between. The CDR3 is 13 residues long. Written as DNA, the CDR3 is TGCAGTGCTAGTGATCAGGCCAACACTGAAGCTTTCTTT. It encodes CSASDQANTEAFF.

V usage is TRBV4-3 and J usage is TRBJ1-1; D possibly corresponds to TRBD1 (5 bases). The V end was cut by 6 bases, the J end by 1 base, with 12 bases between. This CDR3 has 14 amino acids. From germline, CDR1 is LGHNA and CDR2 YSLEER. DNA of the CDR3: TGCGCCAGCAGACCGGGACTTTCGAACACTGAAGCTTTCTTT. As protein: CASRPGLSNTEAFF.

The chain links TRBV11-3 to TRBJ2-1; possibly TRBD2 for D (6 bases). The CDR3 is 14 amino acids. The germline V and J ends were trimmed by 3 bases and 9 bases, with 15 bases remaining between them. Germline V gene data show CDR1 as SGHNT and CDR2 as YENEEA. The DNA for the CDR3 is TGTGCCAGCAGCTTCTCACTAGTTAGCGGTGAGCAGTTCTTC. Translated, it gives CASSFSLVSGEQFF.

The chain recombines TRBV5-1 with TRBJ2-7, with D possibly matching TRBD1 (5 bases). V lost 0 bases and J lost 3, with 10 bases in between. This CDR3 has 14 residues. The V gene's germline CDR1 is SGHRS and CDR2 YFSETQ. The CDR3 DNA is TGCGCCAGCAGCTTGGAACAGGCCAACTACGAGCAGTACTTC. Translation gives CASSLEQANYEQYF.

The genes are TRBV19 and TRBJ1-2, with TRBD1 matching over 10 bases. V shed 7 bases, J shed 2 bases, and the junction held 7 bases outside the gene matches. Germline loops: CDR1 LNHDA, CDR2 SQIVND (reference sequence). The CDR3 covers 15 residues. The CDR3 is CASKSPGQGNYGYTF. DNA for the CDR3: TGTGCCAGTAAATCACCGGGACAGGGGAACTATGGCTACACCTTC.

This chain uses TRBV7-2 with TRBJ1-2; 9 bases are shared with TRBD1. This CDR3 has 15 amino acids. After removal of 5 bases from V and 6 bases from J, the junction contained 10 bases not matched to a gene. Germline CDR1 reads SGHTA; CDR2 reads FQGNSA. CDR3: CASSPEGQGPHGYTF. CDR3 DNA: TGTGCCAGCAGCCCGGAGGGACAGGGCCCTCATGGCTACACCTTC.

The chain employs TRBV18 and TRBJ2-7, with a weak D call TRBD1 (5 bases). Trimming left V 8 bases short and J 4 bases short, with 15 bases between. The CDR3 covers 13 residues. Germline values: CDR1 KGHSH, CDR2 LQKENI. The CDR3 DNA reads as TGTGCCAGCAGCTCAGGGTCGGGTTACGAGCAGTACTTC. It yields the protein CASSSGSGYEQYF.

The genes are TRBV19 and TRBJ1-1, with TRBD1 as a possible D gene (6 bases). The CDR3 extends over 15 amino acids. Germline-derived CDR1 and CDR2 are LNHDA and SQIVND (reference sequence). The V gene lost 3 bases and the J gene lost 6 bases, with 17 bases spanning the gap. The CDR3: CASSISGVPLPEAFF. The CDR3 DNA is TGTGCCAGTAGTATCTCAGGGGTTCCTCTCCCTGAAGCTTTCTTT. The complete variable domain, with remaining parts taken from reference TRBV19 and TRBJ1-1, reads DGGITQSPKYLFRKEGQNVTLSCEQNLNHDAMYWYRQDPGQGLRLIYYSQIVNDFQKGDIAEGYSVSREKKESFPLTVTSAQKNPTAFYLCASSISGVPLPEAFFGQGTRLTVV.

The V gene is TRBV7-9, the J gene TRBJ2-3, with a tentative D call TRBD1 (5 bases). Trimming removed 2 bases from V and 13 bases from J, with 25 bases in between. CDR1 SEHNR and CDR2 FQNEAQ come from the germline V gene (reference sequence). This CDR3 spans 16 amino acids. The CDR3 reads CASSLMQGAVRLDKYF. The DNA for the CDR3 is TGTGCCAGCAGCTTAATGCAGGGTGCGGTGCGTCTGGATAAGTATTTT.